This TCR beta chain was obtained from a study of shared clonotypes between healthy human individuals. Study-wide context: Per donor, CD8 memory used one plate, CD8 naive used two, CD4 memory used three and CD4 naive used three.

Data came from immunoSEQ multiplex PCR; TCRdb stores just in-frame clones and leaves some out. Of about 1.4 million clones in the sample, roughly 96% are singletons; the top ten hold more than 0.9%. Trimming removed 3 bases from V and 3 bases from J; junction bases left unmatched: 2. Germline V gives CDR1 LNHDA, CDR2 SQIVND (reference sequence). The CDR3 loop spans 14 amino acids. V is TRBV19 and J is TRBJ2-1; 7 positions match TRBD2. The clonotype comes from a man between 25 and 39 years old in good health. The sample consisted of naive CD4+ T cells sorted from blood. Subset given: CD45RA+ positively selected. CDR3 residues: CASSIRDYYNEQFF. The CDR3 DNA follows: TGTGCCAGTAGTATCCGGGACTACTACAATGAGCAGTTCTTC.